These T cell receptor beta chains were read from a single sample in a study of blood T cell repertoires in COVID-19. The method was immunoSEQ multiplex PCR; TCRdb's version includes in-frame clones alone and lacks a portion of them. The table includes approximately 100,000 clones, 84% detected once. The sequencing input was peripheral blood. All receptors derive from a woman aged 45-59 years with acute or convalescent COVID-19. CDR3s include the opening cysteine and the closing phenylalanine or tryptophan. Fields, in order: CDR3 length, V gene, D gene, J gene, clone size, CDR3 protein, CDR3 DNA. A D gene is named only where the DNA matches it firmly. Only some rows state a clone size, as once, few, many or a class for expanded clones.

len: 16
v_gene: TRBV18
d_gene: TRBD1
j_gene: TRBJ1-2
abundance: -
CDR3aa: CASSAAPGGGNYGYTF
CDR3nt: TGTGCCAGCTCAGCAGCCCCAGGGGGCGGGAACTATGGCTACACCTTC

len: 11
v_gene: TRBV30
d_gene: -
j_gene: TRBJ2-7
abundance: -
CDR3aa: CAWSTAYEQYF
CDR3nt: TGTGCCTGGAGTACAGCCTACGAGCAGTACTTC

len: 15
v_gene: TRBV30
d_gene: -
j_gene: TRBJ2-5
abundance: -
CDR3aa: CAWNVLGRDQETQYF
CDR3nt: TGTGCCTGGAATGTATTAGGCAGGGACCAAGAGACCCAGTACTTC

len: 15
v_gene: TRBV3-1/TRBV3-2
d_gene: TRBD1
j_gene: TRBJ2-2
abundance: -
CDR3aa: CASSQGDRGSGELFF
CDR3nt: TGTGCCAGCAGCCAAGGGGACAGGGGATCCGGGGAGCTGTTTTTT

len: 15
v_gene: TRBV7-2
d_gene: TRBD2
j_gene: TRBJ2-1
abundance: -
CDR3aa: CASSLALAGVNEQFF
CDR3nt: TGTGCCAGCAGCTTAGCACTAGCGGGGGTCAATGAGCAGTTCTTC

len: 15
v_gene: TRBV5-8
d_gene: -
j_gene: TRBJ1-3
abundance: few
CDR3aa: CASRTGIYSGNTIYF
CDR3nt: TGTGCCAGCAGGACAGGAATATACTCTGGAAACACCATATATTTT

len: 13
v_gene: TRBV7-2
d_gene: -
j_gene: TRBJ1-1
abundance: -
CDR3aa: CASSTYPGTEAFF
CDR3nt: TGTGCCAGCAGCACCTACCCGGGCACTGAAGCTTTCTTT

len: 14
v_gene: TRBV5-5
d_gene: TRBD1
j_gene: TRBJ1-2
abundance: few
CDR3aa: CASSFGTGNYGYTF
CDR3nt: TGTGCCAGCAGCTTTGGGACAGGAAACTATGGCTACACCTTC

len: 15
v_gene: TRBV5-4
d_gene: -
j_gene: TRBJ2-2
abundance: -
CDR3aa: CASSPDGANTGELFF
CDR3nt: TGTGCCAGCAGCCCAGACGGAGCGAACACCGGGGAGCTGTTTTTT

len: 16
v_gene: TRBV5-1
d_gene: -
j_gene: TRBJ1-6
abundance: few
CDR3aa: CASSLTGKAYNSPLHF
CDR3nt: TGCGCCAGCAGCTTAACAGGGAAGGCCTATAATTCACCCCTCCACTTT

len: 15
v_gene: TRBV27
d_gene: TRBD1
j_gene: TRBJ1-4
abundance: -
CDR3aa: CASRETGGWGEKLFF
CDR3nt: TGTGCCAGCAGAGAGACAGGGGGCTGGGGTGAAAAACTGTTTTTT

len: 14
v_gene: TRBV7-2
d_gene: -
j_gene: TRBJ1-3
abundance: -
CDR3aa: CASSPDSPGNTIYF
CDR3nt: TGTGCCAGCAGCCCAGACAGTCCCGGAAACACCATATATTTT

len: 14
v_gene: TRBV3-1/TRBV3-2
d_gene: -
j_gene: TRBJ1-3
abundance: -
CDR3aa: CASSRRKPGNTIYF
CDR3nt: TGTGCCAGCAGCCGCAGGAAACCTGGAAACACCATATATTTT

len: 15
v_gene: TRBV19
d_gene: -
j_gene: TRBJ1-3
abundance: -
CDR3aa: CATKQDPLSGNTIYF
CDR3nt: TGTGCCACGAAACAGGATCCCCTCTCTGGAAACACCATATATTTT

len: 13
v_gene: TRBV12-3/TRBV12-4
d_gene: -
j_gene: TRBJ1-5
abundance: -
CDR3aa: CASKGVSNQPQHF
CDR3nt: TGTGCCAGCAAAGGGGTCAGCAATCAGCCCCAGCATTTT

len: 13
v_gene: TRBV7-3
d_gene: -
j_gene: TRBJ2-3
abundance: -
CDR3aa: CASSLAGAGPQYF
CDR3nt: TGTGCCAGCAGCTTAGCGGGGGCTGGCCCGCAGTATTTT

len: 16
v_gene: TRBV3-1/TRBV3-2
d_gene: -
j_gene: TRBJ1-3
abundance: -
CDR3aa: CASSPAGAGPAYTIYF
CDR3nt: TGTGCCAGCAGCCCCGCGGGGGCAGGCCCTGCGTACACCATATATTTT

len: 14
v_gene: TRBV28
d_gene: -
j_gene: TRBJ1-5
abundance: -
CDR3aa: CASSSPPQQGPGHF
CDR3nt: TGTGCCAGCAGTTCTCCTCCGCAGCAGGGCCCCGGGCATTTT

len: 12
v_gene: TRBV12-3/TRBV12-4
d_gene: -
j_gene: TRBJ1-1
abundance: -
CDR3aa: CASSSRIAEAFF
CDR3nt: TGTGCCAGCAGTTCCAGGATCGCTGAAGCTTTCTTT

len: 13
v_gene: TRBV6-1
d_gene: -
j_gene: TRBJ2-5
abundance: -
CDR3aa: CASSEWAEETQYF
CDR3nt: TGTGCCAGCAGTGAATGGGCAGAAGAGACCCAGTACTTC

len: 16
v_gene: TRBV5-6
d_gene: TRBD1
j_gene: TRBJ2-7
abundance: -
CDR3aa: CASSLVGSGQTYEQYF
CDR3nt: TGTGCCAGCAGCTTGGTAGGATCGGGACAGACCTACGAGCAGTACTTC

len: 16
v_gene: TRBV4-2
d_gene: TRBD2
j_gene: TRBJ2-1
abundance: -
CDR3aa: CASSPRLAGGGGEQFF
CDR3nt: TGTGCCAGCAGCCCGCGACTAGCGGGGGGGGGCGGTGAGCAGTTCTTC

len: 16
v_gene: TRBV18
d_gene: TRBD1
j_gene: TRBJ1-1
abundance: few
CDR3aa: CASSLTQTGGHTEAFF
CDR3nt: TGTGCCAGCTCACTCACCCAGACAGGGGGCCACACTGAAGCTTTCTTT

len: 16
v_gene: TRBV5-4
d_gene: TRBD1
j_gene: TRBJ1-2
abundance: once
CDR3aa: CASSKGTGRGVYGYTF
CDR3nt: TGTGCCAGCAGCAAAGGGACAGGCCGGGGGGTGTATGGCTACACCTTC

len: 13
v_gene: TRBV5-8
d_gene: -
j_gene: TRBJ1-2
abundance: -
CDR3aa: CASSLDRPYGYTF
CDR3nt: TGTGCCAGCAGCTTGGACAGGCCCTATGGCTACACCTTC

len: 15
v_gene: TRBV6-6
d_gene: -
j_gene: TRBJ1-4
abundance: few
CDR3aa: CASTLGGATNEKLFF
CDR3nt: TGTGCCAGCACCTTAGGGGGTGCAACTAATGAAAAACTGTTTTTT

len: 14
v_gene: TRBV28
d_gene: -
j_gene: TRBJ1-6
abundance: -
CDR3aa: CASSGSLYNSPLHF
CDR3nt: TGTGCCAGCAGTGGGAGCCTCTATAATTCACCCCTCCACTTT